These T cell receptor beta chains were read from a single sample in a study of shared T cell receptors in the human thymus. TCRdb keeps only in-frame clones here, not all; method: immunoSEQ multiplex PCR. The data hold hundreds of thousands of clones, with around 87% observed a single time. Another study also made use of these data, one on human thymus T cells.

Sample: thymocytes. The receptors derive from a boy younger than two with a congenital heart defect. CDR3s include the opening cysteine and the closing phenylalanine or tryptophan. The D gene is left open where the match is weak. Clone size appears in some rows only: once, few, many, or a class for an expanded clone.

abundance: .; d_gene: .; len: 16; j_gene: TRBJ2-7; v_gene: TRBV11-2; CDR3nt: TGTGCCAGCAGCTTACCCAACCGACTAGACTCCTACGAGCAGTACTTC; CDR3aa: CASSLPNRLDSYEQYF
abundance: .; d_gene: .; len: 12; j_gene: TRBJ2-5; v_gene: TRBV30; CDR3nt: TGTGCCTGGGGTCGCGCTGGAGAGACCCAGTACTTC; CDR3aa: CAWGRAGETQYF
abundance: .; d_gene: .; len: 11; j_gene: TRBJ1-2; v_gene: TRBV9; CDR3nt: TGTGCCAGGGGTGGGCCAACGGGCTACACCTTC; CDR3aa: CARGGPTGYTF
abundance: once; d_gene: TRBD2; len: 17; j_gene: TRBJ2-5; v_gene: TRBV28; CDR3nt: TGTGCCAGCAGTTCCCTTATGAGACTAGCGGAAAAAGAGACCCAGTACTTC; CDR3aa: CASSSLMRLAEKETQYF
abundance: once; d_gene: .; len: 14; j_gene: TRBJ1-5; v_gene: TRBV28; CDR3nt: TGTGCCAGCCCGACATACCTAAGCAATCAGCCCCAGCATTTT; CDR3aa: CASPTYLSNQPQHF
abundance: .; d_gene: TRBD1; len: 13; j_gene: TRBJ2-7; v_gene: TRBV11-2; CDR3nt: TGTGCCAGCAGGGGACAGGGAGGGTTCGAGCAGTACTTC; CDR3aa: CASRGQGGFEQYF
abundance: .; d_gene: TRBD1; len: 20; j_gene: TRBJ1-3; v_gene: TRBV4-1; CDR3nt: TGCGCCAGCAGCCACCGAACCGGGGACAGGGGGGAACTCGGAGGAAACACCATATATTTT; CDR3aa: CASSHRTGDRGELGGNTIYF
abundance: .; d_gene: .; len: 17; j_gene: TRBJ2-1; v_gene: TRBV15; CDR3nt: TGTGCCACCAGCAGTACCCCGCAGGGGGAGGATTACAATGAGCAGTTCTTC; CDR3aa: CATSSTPQGEDYNEQFF
abundance: .; d_gene: TRBD2; len: 19; j_gene: TRBJ2-1; v_gene: TRBV7-9; CDR3nt: TGTGCCAGCAGCTTAGCGTGGGGACTAGCGGGCACCTCCTACAATGAGCAGTTCTTC; CDR3aa: CASSLAWGLAGTSYNEQFF
abundance: .; d_gene: TRBD1; len: 15; j_gene: TRBJ1-3; v_gene: TRBV5-8; CDR3nt: TGTGCCAGCAGCACAACAGGGGGCGTCGGAAACACCATATATTTT; CDR3aa: CASSTTGGVGNTIYF
abundance: .; d_gene: TRBD1; len: 14; j_gene: TRBJ2-7; v_gene: TRBV12-5; CDR3nt: TGTGCTAGTGCCACCCGGGACAGGTGGTTAGAGCAGTACTTC; CDR3aa: CASATRDRWLEQYF
abundance: .; d_gene: .; len: 16; j_gene: TRBJ1-5; v_gene: TRBV27; CDR3nt: TGTGCCAGCAGTCCTTATGGTGTGCGGAGCAATCAGCCCCAGCATTTT; CDR3aa: CASSPYGVRSNQPQHF
abundance: once; d_gene: .; len: 16; j_gene: TRBJ2-3; v_gene: TRBV29-1; CDR3nt: TGCAGCGCAAGCAAGACTAGCAGAGGGGGGGCAGATACGCAGTATTTT; CDR3aa: CSASKTSRGGADTQYF
abundance: .; d_gene: .; len: 20; j_gene: TRBJ2-3; v_gene: TRBV18; CDR3nt: TGTGCCAGTGGGCTGAATAACCTCGAAGGCTCTATCTCTAGCACAGATACGCAGTATTTT; CDR3aa: CASGLNNLEGSISSTDTQYF
abundance: .; d_gene: .; len: 15; j_gene: TRBJ1-2; v_gene: TRBV5-8; CDR3nt: TGTGCCAGCAGCTTGCTGACAGGAGCTAACTATGGCTACACCTTC; CDR3aa: CASSLLTGANYGYTF
abundance: .; d_gene: TRBD2; len: 17; j_gene: TRBJ2-1; v_gene: TRBV4-2; CDR3nt: TGTGCCAGCAGCCAATTACGGGGGGGAGGGCTTAGGAATGAGCAGTTCTTC; CDR3aa: CASSQLRGGGLRNEQFF
abundance: .; d_gene: .; len: 15; j_gene: TRBJ2-7; v_gene: TRBV15; CDR3nt: TGTGCCACCAGCGTTCGAGAAGTACCTCCCTACGAGCAGTACTTC; CDR3aa: CATSVREVPPYEQYF
abundance: .; d_gene: TRBD1; len: 18; j_gene: TRBJ2-4; v_gene: TRBV28; CDR3nt: TGTGCCCGGATTCCCGGGACAGGGAGTTCTATAGCCAAAAACATTCAGTACTTC; CDR3aa: CARIPGTGSSIAKNIQYF
abundance: .; d_gene: .; len: 16; j_gene: TRBJ2-3; v_gene: TRBV19; CDR3nt: TGTGCCAGTAGTGCCCTGGGCGGGGGCAAGAAAGATACGCAGTATTTT; CDR3aa: CASSALGGGKKDTQYF
abundance: .; d_gene: .; len: 15; j_gene: TRBJ2-5; v_gene: TRBV5-4; CDR3nt: TGTGCCAGCAGCTTGGGGGGCCTGGTGCGGGAGACCCAGTACTTC; CDR3aa: CASSLGGLVRETQYF
abundance: few; d_gene: .; len: 16; j_gene: TRBJ1-2; v_gene: TRBV11-3; CDR3nt: TGTGCCAGCAGCTTAGATCGCGGTGGGGAGAACTATGGCTACACCTTC; CDR3aa: CASSLDRGGENYGYTF